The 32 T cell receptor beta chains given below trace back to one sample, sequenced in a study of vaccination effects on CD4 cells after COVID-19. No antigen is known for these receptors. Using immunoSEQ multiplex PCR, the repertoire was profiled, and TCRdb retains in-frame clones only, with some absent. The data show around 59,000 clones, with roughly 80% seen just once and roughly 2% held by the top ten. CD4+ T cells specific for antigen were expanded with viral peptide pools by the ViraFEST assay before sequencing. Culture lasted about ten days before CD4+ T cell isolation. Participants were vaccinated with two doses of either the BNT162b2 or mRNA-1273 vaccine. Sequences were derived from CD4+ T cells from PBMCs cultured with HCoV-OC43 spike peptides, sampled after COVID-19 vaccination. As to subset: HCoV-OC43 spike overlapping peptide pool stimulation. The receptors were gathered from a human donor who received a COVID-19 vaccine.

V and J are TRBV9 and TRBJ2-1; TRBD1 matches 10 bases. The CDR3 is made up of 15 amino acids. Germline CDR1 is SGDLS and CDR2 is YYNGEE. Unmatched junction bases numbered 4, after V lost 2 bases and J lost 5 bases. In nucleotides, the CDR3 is TGTGCCAGCAGCGTCTGGGGACAGGGGAACAATGAGCAGTTCTTC. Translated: CASSVWGQGNNEQFF.

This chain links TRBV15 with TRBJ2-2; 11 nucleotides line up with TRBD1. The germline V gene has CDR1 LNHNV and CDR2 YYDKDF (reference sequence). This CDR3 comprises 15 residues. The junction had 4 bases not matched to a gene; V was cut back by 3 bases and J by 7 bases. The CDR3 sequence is CATSSGTGGRGELFF. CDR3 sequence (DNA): TGTGCCACCAGCAGCGGGACAGGGGGGCGCGGGGAGCTGTTTTTT.

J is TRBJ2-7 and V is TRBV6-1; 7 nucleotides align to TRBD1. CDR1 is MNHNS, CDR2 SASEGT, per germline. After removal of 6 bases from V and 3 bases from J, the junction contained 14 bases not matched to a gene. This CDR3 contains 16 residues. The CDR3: CASSERRTGYGYEQYV. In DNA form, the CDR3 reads TGTGCCAGCAGCGAAAGAAGGACAGGTTACGGCTACGAGCAGTACGTC.

The CDR3 nucleotides are TGTGCCAGCAGTTTCGTTTACATCGAATCGCACACTGAAGCTTTCTTT. This encodes CASSFVYIESHTEAFF. This sequence joins TRBV28 and TRBJ1-1; D gene uncertain. Trimming left V 3 bases short and J 3 bases short, with 17 bases between. This CDR3 is 16 amino acids long. CDR1 and CDR2 (germline): MDHEN, SYDVKM. The whole variable domain, filled in from reference TRBV28 and TRBJ1-1, reads DVKVTQSSRYLVKRTGEKVFLECVQDMDHENMFWYRQDPGLGLRLIYFSYDVKMKEKGDIPEGYSVSREKKERFSLILESASTNQTSMYLCASSFVYIESHTEAFFGQGTRLTVV.

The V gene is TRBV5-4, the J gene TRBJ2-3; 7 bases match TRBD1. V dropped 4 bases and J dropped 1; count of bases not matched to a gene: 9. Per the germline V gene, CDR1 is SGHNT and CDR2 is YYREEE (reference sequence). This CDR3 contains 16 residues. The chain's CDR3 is CASSQGTALGTDTQYF. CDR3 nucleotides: TGTGCCAGCAGCCAAGGGACAGCCCTTGGCACAGATACGCAGTATTTT.

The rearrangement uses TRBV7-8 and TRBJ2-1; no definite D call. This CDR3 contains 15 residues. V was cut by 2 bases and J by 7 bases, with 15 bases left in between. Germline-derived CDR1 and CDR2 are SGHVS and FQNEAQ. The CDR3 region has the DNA TGTGCCAGCAGCTTAAGGACCGCGATTGGGAATGAGCAGTTCTTC. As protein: CASSLRTAIGNEQFF.

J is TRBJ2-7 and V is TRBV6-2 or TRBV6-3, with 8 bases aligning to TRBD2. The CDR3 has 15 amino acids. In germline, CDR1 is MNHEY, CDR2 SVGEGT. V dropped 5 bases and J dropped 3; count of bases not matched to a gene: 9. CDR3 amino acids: CASSRQSGGRYEQYV. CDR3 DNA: TGTGCCAGCAGTCGACAGAGCGGGGGACGCTACGAGCAGTACGTC.

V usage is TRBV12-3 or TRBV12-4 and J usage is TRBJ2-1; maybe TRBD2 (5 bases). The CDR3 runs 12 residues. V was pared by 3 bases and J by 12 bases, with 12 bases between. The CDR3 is CASSFVRVLQFF. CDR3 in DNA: TGTGCCAGCAGTTTCGTGAGGGTCCTGCAGTTCTTC.

Written as DNA, the CDR3 is TGTGCCAGCAGCCTATTCGACAGTACGGAGCAGTTCTTC. Protein sequence: CASSLFDSTEQFF. The chain has TRBV11-2 and TRBJ2-1; D possibly corresponds to TRBD1 (5 bases). Trimming shortened V by 5 bases and J by 10 bases, and 15 bases separated the two germline ends. Germline V gene data show CDR1 as SGHAT and CDR2 as FQNNGV. This CDR3 has 13 amino acids.

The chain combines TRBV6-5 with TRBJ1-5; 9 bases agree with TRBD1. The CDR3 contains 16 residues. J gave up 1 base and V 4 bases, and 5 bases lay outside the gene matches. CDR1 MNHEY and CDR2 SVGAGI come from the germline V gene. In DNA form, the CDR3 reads TGTGCCAGCAGTTCCTTGGGACAGGGAAGCAATCAGCCCCAGCATTTT. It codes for CASSSLGQGSNQPQHF.

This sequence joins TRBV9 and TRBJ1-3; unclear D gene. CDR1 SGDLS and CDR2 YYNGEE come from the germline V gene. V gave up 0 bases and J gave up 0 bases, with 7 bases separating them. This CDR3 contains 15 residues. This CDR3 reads CASSVASRSGNTIYF. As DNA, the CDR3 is TGTGCCAGCAGCGTAGCTTCCCGCTCTGGAAACACCATATATTTT.

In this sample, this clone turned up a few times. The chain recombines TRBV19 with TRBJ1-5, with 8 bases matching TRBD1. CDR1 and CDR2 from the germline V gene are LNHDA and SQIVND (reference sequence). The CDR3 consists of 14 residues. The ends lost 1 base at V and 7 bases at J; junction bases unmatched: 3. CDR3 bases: TGTGCCAGTAGTATAGGACAGGGGTTACAGCCCCAGCATTTT. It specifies CASSIGQGLQPQHF. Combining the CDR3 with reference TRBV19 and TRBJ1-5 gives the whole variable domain DGGITQSPKYLFRKEGQNVTLSCEQNLNHDAMYWYRQDPGQGLRLIYYSQIVNDFQKGDIAEGYSVSREKKESFPLTVTSAQKNPTAFYLCASSIGQGLQPQHFGDGTRLSIL.

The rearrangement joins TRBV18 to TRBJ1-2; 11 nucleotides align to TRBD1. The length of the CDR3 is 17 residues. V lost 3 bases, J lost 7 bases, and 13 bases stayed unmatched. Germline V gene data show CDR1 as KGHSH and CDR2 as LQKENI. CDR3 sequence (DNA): TGTGCCAGCTCACCTTCCACCGGGACAGGGGGAGCTCGTGGCTACACCTTC. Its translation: CASSPSTGTGGARGYTF.

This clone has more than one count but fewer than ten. CDR3 region: CASRRGRVEAEAFF. The CDR3 DNA reads as TGTGCCAGTAGGAGGGGCAGGGTTGAGGCTGAAGCTTTCTTT. V usage is TRBV19 and J usage is TRBJ1-1; D is possibly TRBD1 (5 bases). Trimming removed 6 bases from V and 6 bases from J, with 17 bases in between. This CDR3 is 14 amino acids long. Per germline, CDR1 LNHDA and CDR2 SQIVND (reference sequence).

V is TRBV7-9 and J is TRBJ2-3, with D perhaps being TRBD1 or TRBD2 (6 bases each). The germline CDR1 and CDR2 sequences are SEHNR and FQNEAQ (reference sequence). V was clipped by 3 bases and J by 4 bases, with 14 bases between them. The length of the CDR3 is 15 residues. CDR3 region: CASSLGAGWADTQYF. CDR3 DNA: TGTGCCAGCAGCTTGGGGGCGGGGTGGGCAGATACGCAGTATTTT.

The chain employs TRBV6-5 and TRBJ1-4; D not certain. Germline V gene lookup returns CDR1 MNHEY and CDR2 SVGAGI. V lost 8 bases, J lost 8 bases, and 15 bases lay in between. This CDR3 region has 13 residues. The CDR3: CASAARRTEKLFF. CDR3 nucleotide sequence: TGTGCCAGCGCTGCCCGGAGGACGGAAAAACTGTTTTTT.

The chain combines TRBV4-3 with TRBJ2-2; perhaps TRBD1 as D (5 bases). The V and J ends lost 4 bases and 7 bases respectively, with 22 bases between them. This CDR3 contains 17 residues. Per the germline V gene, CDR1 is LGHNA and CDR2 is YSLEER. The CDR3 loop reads CASSRGGQAGNGGELFF. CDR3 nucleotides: TGCGCCAGCAGCCGAGGTGGCCAGGCAGGGAATGGCGGGGAGCTGTTTTTT.

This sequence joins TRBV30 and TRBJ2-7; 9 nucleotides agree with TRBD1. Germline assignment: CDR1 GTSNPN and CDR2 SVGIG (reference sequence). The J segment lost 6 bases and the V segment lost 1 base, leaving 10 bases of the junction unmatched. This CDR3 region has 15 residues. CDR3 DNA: TGTGCCTGGAGTGCCGGGACAGGGTCGCAAGGCGAGCAGTACGTC. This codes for CAWSAGTGSQGEQYV.

CDR3 DNA: TGTGCCATCAGTGAGCAACTGGGCATTATCGATTCACCCCTCCACTTT. Protein: CAISEQLGIIDSPLHF. The chain recombines TRBV10-3 with TRBJ1-6; unclear D gene. The germline CDR1 and CDR2 sequences are ENHRY and SYGVKD. V was clipped by 2 bases and J by 8 bases, with 16 bases between them. CDR3 length equals 16 residues.

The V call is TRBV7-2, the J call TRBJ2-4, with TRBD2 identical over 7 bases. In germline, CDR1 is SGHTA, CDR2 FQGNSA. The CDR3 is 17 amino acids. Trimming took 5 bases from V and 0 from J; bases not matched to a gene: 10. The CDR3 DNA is TGTGCCAGCAGCCATCCCCCCGGGGGGATAGCCAAAAACATTCAGTACTTC. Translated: CASSHPPGGIAKNIQYF.

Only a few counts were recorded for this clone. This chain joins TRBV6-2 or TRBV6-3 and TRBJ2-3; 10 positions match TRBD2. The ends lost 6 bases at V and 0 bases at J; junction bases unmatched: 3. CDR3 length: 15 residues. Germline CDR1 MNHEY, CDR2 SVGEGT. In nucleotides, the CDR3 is TGTGCCAGCAGCGGACTAGCGGTGAGCACAGATACGCAGTATTTT. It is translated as CASSGLAVSTDTQYF.

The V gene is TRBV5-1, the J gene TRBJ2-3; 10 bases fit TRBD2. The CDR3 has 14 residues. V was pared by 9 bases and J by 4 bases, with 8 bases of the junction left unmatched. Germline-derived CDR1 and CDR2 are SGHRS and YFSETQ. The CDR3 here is CATSGGRSADTQYF. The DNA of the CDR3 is TGCGCCACTAGCGGGGGCCGGTCGGCAGATACGCAGTATTTT.

The CDR3 bases are TGCGCCAGCAGCCCCCATTTACAGGGGGCGAGCGGCTACACCTTC. Translating it yields CASSPHLQGASGYTF. The chain couples TRBV5-1 to TRBJ1-2; 9 bases fit TRBD1. V was pared by 4 bases and J by 8 bases, with 12 bases of the junction left unmatched. This CDR3 has 15 residues. CDR1 and CDR2 (germline): SGHRS, YFSETQ.

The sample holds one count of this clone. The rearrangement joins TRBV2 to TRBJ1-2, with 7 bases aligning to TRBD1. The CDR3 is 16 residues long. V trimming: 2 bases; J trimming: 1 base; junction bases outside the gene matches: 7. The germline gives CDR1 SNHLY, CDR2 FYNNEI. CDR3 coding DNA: TGTGCCAGCAGTGAACGCCGGGACAGCAATAACTATGGCTACACCTTC. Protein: CASSERRDSNNYGYTF.

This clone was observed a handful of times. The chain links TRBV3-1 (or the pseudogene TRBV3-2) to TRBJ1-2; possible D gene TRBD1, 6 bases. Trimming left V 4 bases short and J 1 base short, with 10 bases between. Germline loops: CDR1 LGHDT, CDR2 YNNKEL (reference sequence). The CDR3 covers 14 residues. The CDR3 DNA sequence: TGTGCCAGCAGCCTTGGACAGATTAACTATGGCTACACCTTC. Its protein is CASSLGQINYGYTF.

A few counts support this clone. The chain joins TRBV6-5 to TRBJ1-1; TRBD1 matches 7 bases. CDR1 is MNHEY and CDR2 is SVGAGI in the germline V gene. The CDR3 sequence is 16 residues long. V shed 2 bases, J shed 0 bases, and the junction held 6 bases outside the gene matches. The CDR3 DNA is TGTGCCAGCAGTTACCTACCAGGGGGGCTGAACACTGAAGCTTTCTTT. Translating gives CASSYLPGGLNTEAFF.

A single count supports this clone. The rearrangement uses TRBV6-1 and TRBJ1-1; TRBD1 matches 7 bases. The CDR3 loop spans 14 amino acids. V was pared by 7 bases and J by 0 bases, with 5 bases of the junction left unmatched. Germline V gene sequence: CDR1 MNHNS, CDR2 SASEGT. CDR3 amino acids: CASKEGAVNTEAFF. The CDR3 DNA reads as TGTGCCAGCAAGGAGGGGGCCGTGAACACTGAAGCTTTCTTT.

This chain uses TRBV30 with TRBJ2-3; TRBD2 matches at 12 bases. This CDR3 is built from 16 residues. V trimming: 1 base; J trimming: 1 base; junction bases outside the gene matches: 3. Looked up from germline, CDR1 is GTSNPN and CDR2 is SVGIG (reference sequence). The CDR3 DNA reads TGTGCCTGGAGTGCCCGACTAGCGGGGGGCACAGATACGCAGTATTTT. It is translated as CAWSARLAGGTDTQYF.

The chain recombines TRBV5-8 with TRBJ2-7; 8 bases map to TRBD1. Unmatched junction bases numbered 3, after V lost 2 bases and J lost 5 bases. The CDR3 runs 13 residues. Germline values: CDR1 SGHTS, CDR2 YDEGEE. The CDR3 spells CASSFDRGNEQYV. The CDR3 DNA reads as TGTGCCAGCAGCTTCGACAGGGGAAACGAGCAGTACGTC.

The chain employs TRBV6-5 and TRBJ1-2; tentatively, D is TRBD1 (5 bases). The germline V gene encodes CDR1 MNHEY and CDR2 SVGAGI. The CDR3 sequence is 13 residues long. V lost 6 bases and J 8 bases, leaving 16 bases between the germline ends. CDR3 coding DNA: TGTGCCAGCAGCTGGGACCTTGCGAGCGGCTACACCTTC. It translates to CASSWDLASGYTF.

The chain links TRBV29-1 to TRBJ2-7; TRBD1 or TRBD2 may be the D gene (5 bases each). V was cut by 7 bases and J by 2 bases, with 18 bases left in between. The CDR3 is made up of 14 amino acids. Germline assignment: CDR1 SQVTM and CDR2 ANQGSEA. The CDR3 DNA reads TGCAGCGGGTTAGGGGACGTTTCAACCTACGAGCAGTACGTC. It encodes CSGLGDVSTYEQYV.

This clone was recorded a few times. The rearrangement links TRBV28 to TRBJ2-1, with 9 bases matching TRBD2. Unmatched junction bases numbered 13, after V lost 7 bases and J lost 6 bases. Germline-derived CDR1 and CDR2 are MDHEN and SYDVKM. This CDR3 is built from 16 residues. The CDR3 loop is CASMAVGGGALNEQFF. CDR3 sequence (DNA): TGTGCCAGCATGGCGGTGGGCGGGGGGGCTCTCAATGAGCAGTTCTTC.